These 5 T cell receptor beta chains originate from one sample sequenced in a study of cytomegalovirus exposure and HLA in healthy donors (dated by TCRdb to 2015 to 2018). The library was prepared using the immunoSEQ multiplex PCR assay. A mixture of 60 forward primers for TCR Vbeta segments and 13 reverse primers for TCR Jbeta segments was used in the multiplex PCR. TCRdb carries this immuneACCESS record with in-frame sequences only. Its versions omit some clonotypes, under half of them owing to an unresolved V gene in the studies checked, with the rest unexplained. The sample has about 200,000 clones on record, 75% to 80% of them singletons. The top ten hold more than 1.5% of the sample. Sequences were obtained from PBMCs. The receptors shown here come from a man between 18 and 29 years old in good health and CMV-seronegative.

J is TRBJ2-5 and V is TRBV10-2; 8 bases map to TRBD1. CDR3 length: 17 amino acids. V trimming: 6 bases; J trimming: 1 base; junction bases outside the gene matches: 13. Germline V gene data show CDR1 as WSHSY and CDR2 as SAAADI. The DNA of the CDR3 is TGCGCCAGCAGGACTGAATGGCTCAGGGGGCCCCAAGAGACCCAGTACTTC. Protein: CASRTEWLRGPQETQYF.

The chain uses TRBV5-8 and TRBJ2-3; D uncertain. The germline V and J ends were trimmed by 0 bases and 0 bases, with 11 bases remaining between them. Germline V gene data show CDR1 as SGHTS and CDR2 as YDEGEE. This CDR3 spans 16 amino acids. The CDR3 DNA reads TGTGCCAGCAGCTTGGATATAGCCGCTAGCACAGATACGCAGTATTTT. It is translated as CASSLDIAASTDTQYF.

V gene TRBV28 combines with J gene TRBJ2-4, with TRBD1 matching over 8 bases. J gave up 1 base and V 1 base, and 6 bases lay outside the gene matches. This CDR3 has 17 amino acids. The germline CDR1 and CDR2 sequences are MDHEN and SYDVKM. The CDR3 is CASSLSQGAMAKNIQYF. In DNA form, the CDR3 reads TGTGCCAGCAGTTTATCCCAGGGGGCGATGGCCAAAAACATTCAGTACTTC.

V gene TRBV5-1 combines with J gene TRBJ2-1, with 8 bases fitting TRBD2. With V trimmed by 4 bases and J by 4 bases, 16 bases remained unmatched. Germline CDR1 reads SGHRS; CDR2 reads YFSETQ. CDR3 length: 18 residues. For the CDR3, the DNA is TGCGCCAGCAGCCGGGGGGCGGGACTAGACGTTCCATACAATGAGCAGTTCTTC. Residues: CASSRGAGLDVPYNEQFF. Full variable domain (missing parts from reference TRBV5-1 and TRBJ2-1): KAGVTQTPRYLIKTRGQQVTLSCSPISGHRSVSWYQQTPGQGLQFLFEYFSETQRNKGNFPGRFSGRQFSNSRSEMNVSTLELGDSALYLCASSRGAGLDVPYNEQFFGPGTRLTVL.

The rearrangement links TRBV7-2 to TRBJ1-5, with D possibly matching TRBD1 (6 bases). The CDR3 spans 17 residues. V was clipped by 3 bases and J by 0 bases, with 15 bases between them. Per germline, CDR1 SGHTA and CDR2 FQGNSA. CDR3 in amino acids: CASSFGLGGYSNQPQHF. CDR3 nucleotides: TGTGCCAGCAGCTTTGGCTTAGGGGGTTATAGCAATCAGCCCCAGCATTTT.